The subject of this entry is one T cell receptor beta chain. Antigen specificity is unknown. The data stem from a study of CD8 T cells in ankylosing spondylitis. Quantitative molecular-barcoded 5'-RACE generated the TCR beta libraries. TCRdb reprocessed the 5' RACE reads with MiXCR, giving one entry per CDR3 protein. The sample holds around 430,000 distinct CDR3 sequences; approximately 17% are singletons and the top ten take approximately 1%. Findings and limits, study-wide: Ankylosing spondylitis blood appeared to carry a characteristic TCR beta motif of eight or nine highly homologous variants. Previously reported in reactive arthritis synovial fluid and blood were some of the motif variants. The authors reported significant enrichment of disease-linked clones in matched ankylosing spondylitis synovial fluid.

V was shortened by 6 bases and J by 7 bases, with 13 bases between the two germline ends. CDR1 is KGHSH and CDR2 is LQKENI in the germline V gene. CDR3 length equals 13 residues. The V gene is TRBV18, the J gene TRBJ2-1; D gene unclear. Sequenced material: blood, either unsorted or a sorted T cell fraction (not recorded which). This clonotype was sampled from a male donor with ankylosing spondylitis. CDR3 residues: CASSPDILNEQFF. The CDR3 nucleotides are TGTGCCAGCTCCCCAGACATTCTTAATGAGCAGTTCTTC.